This T cell receptor (beta chain) derives from a study of shared clonotypes between healthy human individuals. Findings and caveats of the study: Genetic and exposure-history diversity was limited by the small donor number.

Repertoires were generated with immunoSEQ multiplex PCR, while TCRdb's copy carries only in-frame clones and drops some. The sample has 2 million to 2.5 million clones; approximately 96% are singletons. With regard to this clone: As yet, its antigen is unknown.

Germline V lookup: CDR1 LNHDA, CDR2 SQIVND (reference sequence). Trimming shortened V by 5 bases and J by 2 bases, and 19 bases separated the two germline ends. CDR3 length: 16 residues. The receptor was derived from a man younger than 30 in good health. The sample consisted of naive CD4+ T cells sorted from blood. As to subset: CD45RA+ positively selected. V usage is TRBV19 and J usage is TRBJ2-7; D is perhaps TRBD1 (6 bases). The chain's CDR3 is CASSAPGTTTAYEQYF. In DNA form, the CDR3 reads TGTGCCAGTAGTGCTCCCGGGACAACGACCGCCTACGAGCAGTACTTC.